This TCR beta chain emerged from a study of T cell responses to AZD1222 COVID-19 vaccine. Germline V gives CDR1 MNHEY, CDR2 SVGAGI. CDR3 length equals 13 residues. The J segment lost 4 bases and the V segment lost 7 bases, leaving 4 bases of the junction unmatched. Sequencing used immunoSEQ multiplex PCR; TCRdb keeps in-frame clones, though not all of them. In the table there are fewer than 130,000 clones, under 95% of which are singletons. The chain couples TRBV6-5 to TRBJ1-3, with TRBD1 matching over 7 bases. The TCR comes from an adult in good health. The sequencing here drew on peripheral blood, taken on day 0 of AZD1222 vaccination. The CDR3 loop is CASIPGGGNTIYF. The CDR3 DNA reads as TGTGCCAGCATTCCAGGGGGAGGAAACACCATATATTTT.